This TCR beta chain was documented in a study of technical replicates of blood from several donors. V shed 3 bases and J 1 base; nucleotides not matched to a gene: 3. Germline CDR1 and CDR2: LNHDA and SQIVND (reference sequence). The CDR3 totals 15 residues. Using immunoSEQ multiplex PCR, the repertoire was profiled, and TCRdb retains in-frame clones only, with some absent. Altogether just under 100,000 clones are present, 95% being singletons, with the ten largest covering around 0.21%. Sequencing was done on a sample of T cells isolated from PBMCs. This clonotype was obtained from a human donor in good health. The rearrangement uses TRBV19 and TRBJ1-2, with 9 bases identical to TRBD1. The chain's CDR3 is CASSMDRGGNYGYTF. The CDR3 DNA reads TGTGCCAGTAGTATGGACAGGGGAGGTAACTATGGCTACACCTTC.